These 32 T cell receptor beta chains were sequenced from one sample in a study of control samples from healthy donors and cancer patients. Libraries were prepared by immunoSEQ multiplex PCR; TCRdb keeps only in-frame clonotypes and omits some of them. Of 150,000 or so clones in the sample, about 94% were seen once. Sequencing was done on a sample of blood. These receptors came from a middle-aged man in good health.

The chain recombines TRBV4-1 with TRBJ2-7, with D possibly being TRBD2 (5 bases). The CDR3 length is 15 residues. Germline V gene lookup returns CDR1 MGHRA and CDR2 YSYEKL. V lost 2 bases, J lost 5 bases, and 16 bases lay in between. The CDR3 nucleotides are TGCGCCAGCAGCCAACTAGGACTCCCCCTCGACGAGCAGTACTTC. It translates to CASSQLGLPLDEQYF.

The chain carries TRBV19 and TRBJ1-4; no clear D. Trimming stripped 5 bases from V and 0 bases from J, with 7 bases between. This CDR3 region has 14 residues. Germline assignment: CDR1 LNHDA and CDR2 SQIVND (reference sequence). The CDR3 loop is CASSPSATNEKLFF. CDR3 coding DNA: TGTGCCAGTAGTCCCTCCGCAACTAATGAAAAACTGTTTTTT.

The chain combines TRBV3-1 (or the pseudogene TRBV3-2) with TRBJ2-1; 7 bases line up with TRBD2. In germline, CDR1 is LGHDT, CDR2 YNNKEL (reference sequence). This CDR3 contains 15 residues. V shed 4 bases, J shed 3 bases, and the junction held 6 bases outside the gene matches. The CDR3 protein is CASSPSRGDYNEQFF. CDR3 bases: TGTGCCAGCAGCCCATCCCGGGGGGACTACAATGAGCAGTTCTTC.

The rearrangement links TRBV7-9 to TRBJ1-2; D unresolved. Per germline, CDR1 SEHNR and CDR2 FQNEAQ (reference sequence). V lost 5 bases and J lost 6, with 16 bases in between. This CDR3 contains 14 residues. The DNA for the CDR3 is TGTGCCAGCAGCCCCCTGTCCCAAGGGAATGGCTACACCTTC. This gives the protein CASSPLSQGNGYTF.

CDR3 in amino acids: CASSLEETQYF. The CDR3 nucleotides read TGTGCCAGCAGCTTGGAAGAGACCCAGTACTTC. The rearrangement links TRBV5-4 to TRBJ2-5, with no clear D. This CDR3 comprises 11 residues. V lost 0 bases and J lost 3, with 0 bases in between. Germline values: CDR1 SGHNT, CDR2 YYREEE (reference sequence). The full variable domain, in which reference TRBV5-4 and TRBJ2-5 provide the parts outside the CDR3, is ETGVTQSPTHLIKTRGQQVTLRCSSQSGHNTVSWYQQALGQGPQFIFQYYREEENGRGNFPPRFSGLQFPNYSSELNVNALELDDSALYLCASSLEETQYFGPGTRLLVL.

The chain couples TRBV19 to TRBJ2-1, with D hard to call. Germline V gives CDR1 LNHDA, CDR2 SQIVND (reference sequence). The germline V and J ends were trimmed by 3 bases and 0 bases, with 6 bases remaining between them. This CDR3 is 14 amino acids long. As DNA, the CDR3 is TGTGCCAGTAGTATTCAGAGCTCCTACAATGAGCAGTTCTTC. Its protein is CASSIQSSYNEQFF.

The genes are TRBV27 and TRBJ1-2; TRBD1 matches 8 bases. The CDR3 is made up of 16 amino acids. With 4 bases clipped from V and 5 bases from J, the junction kept 12 bases outside the gene matches. Per germline, CDR1 MNHEY and CDR2 SMNVEV (reference sequence). The CDR3 loop is CASSYSTGGDLYGYTF. DNA of the CDR3: TGTGCCAGCAGTTATAGCACAGGGGGGGACCTTTATGGCTACACCTTC.

The genes are TRBV4-1 and TRBJ1-2; D call uncertain. Trimming left V 0 bases short and J 6 bases short, with 11 bases between. CDR3 length: 14 amino acids. The germline gives CDR1 MGHRA, CDR2 YSYEKL. CDR3 coding DNA: TGCGCCAGCAGCCAAGATCCGGGGTGGCATGGCTACACCTTC. Amino acid sequence: CASSQDPGWHGYTF.

J is TRBJ1-2 and V is TRBV28; D is uncertain. Germline V gene data show CDR1 as MDHEN and CDR2 as SYDVKM. Trimming shortened V by 4 bases and J by 8 bases, and 20 bases separated the two germline ends. The CDR3 consists of 15 residues. CDR3 in amino acids: CASSSPDPRGGGYTF. CDR3 in DNA: TGTGCCAGCAGTTCGCCGGACCCGCGGGGAGGGGGCTACACCTTC.

The chain recombines TRBV19 with TRBJ2-3; D may be TRBD1 (5 bases). CDR1 LNHDA and CDR2 SQIVND come from the germline V gene (reference sequence). The CDR3 length is 15 residues. Trimming took 3 bases from V and 0 from J, leaving 10 bases between them. DNA for the CDR3: TGTGCCAGTAGTATCCTAGGGGCTAGCACAGATACGCAGTATTTT. Translation gives CASSILGASTDTQYF.

This clone came up a few times. A read error may produce the germline difference seen at one junction end. The chain uses TRBV15 and TRBJ1-1, with TRBD1 identical over 7 bases. Germline assignment: CDR1 LNHNV and CDR2 YYDKDF (reference sequence). The CDR3 is 13 amino acids. CDR3 sequence (DNA): TGTGCCACCACCAGAAGACAGGGCACTGAAGCTTTCTTT. Amino acid sequence: CATTRRQGTEAFF.

V gene TRBV9 combines with J gene TRBJ1-2, with unresolved D. Germline V gene data show CDR1 as SGDLS and CDR2 as YYNGEE. V was pared by 3 bases and J by 2 bases, with 17 bases between. This CDR3 is built from 16 residues. The CDR3 is CASSDEGREANYGYTF. In nucleotides, the CDR3 is TGTGCCAGCAGCGACGAGGGAAGGGAGGCCAACTATGGCTACACCTTC.

The CDR3 DNA reads as TGTGCCAGCAGCTTAGATCCCCCCAGTTCCGGGAATAGCAATCAGCCCCAGCATTTT. This encodes CASSLDPPSSGNSNQPQHF. The chain joins TRBV11-2 to TRBJ1-5; D remains ambiguous. The length of the CDR3 is 19 residues. Germline V gene lookup returns CDR1 SGHAT and CDR2 FQNNGV. Trimming stripped 0 bases from V and 0 bases from J, with 18 bases between.

CDR3 DNA: TGTGCCAGCAGTCCCGAGGGGTACAATCAGCCCCAGCATTTT. It specifies CASSPEGYNQPQHF. The chain carries TRBV28 and TRBJ1-5; D is possibly TRBD1 (5 bases). The V and J ends lost 5 bases and 3 bases respectively, with 11 bases between them. Germline assignment: CDR1 MDHEN and CDR2 SYDVKM. This CDR3 spans 14 amino acids.

The J gene is TRBJ2-5, the V gene TRBV9; D might be TRBD1 (6 bases). Per germline, CDR1 SGDLS and CDR2 YYNGEE. The CDR3 has 14 amino acids. Between the trimmed V and J ends, which lost 3 bases and 0 bases, there was a span of 9 bases. CDR3 in amino acids: CASSATGYQETQYF. The CDR3 bases are TGTGCCAGCAGCGCTACAGGGTACCAAGAGACCCAGTACTTC.

The CDR3 region is CASSRTSGGRSTDTQYF. Here the CDR3 DNA reads TGTGCCAGCTCACGGACTAGCGGGGGGCGTAGCACAGATACGCAGTATTTT. This rearrangement joins TRBV18 to TRBJ2-3; TRBD2 matches 14 bases. Losses at the gene ends were 4 bases for V and 0 bases for J; bases not matched to a gene: 3. Germline V CDR1 and CDR2: KGHSH, LQKENI. CDR3 length: 17 residues. The entire variable domain, with the rest obtained from reference TRBV18 and TRBJ2-3, is as follows: NAGVMQNPRHLVRRRGQEARLRCSPMKGHSHVYWYRQLPEEGLKFMVYLQKENIIDESGMPKERFSAEFPKEGPSILRIQQVVRGDSAAYFCASSRTSGGRSTDTQYFGPGTRLTVL.

The chain joins TRBV27 to TRBJ2-7; 8 nucleotides line up with TRBD2. The CDR3 has 15 amino acids. The germline gives CDR1 MNHEY, CDR2 SMNVEV (reference sequence). The junction had 9 bases not matched to a gene; V was cut back by 2 bases and J by 6 bases. The CDR3 loop reads CASSLQRLATSEQYF. Written as DNA, the CDR3 is TGTGCCAGCAGTTTACAGAGACTAGCGACGAGCGAGCAGTACTTC.

The CDR3 sequence is CASSPRGGPGNEQFF. The DNA of the CDR3 is TGTGCCAGCAGCCCCCGGGGGGGCCCTGGCAATGAGCAGTTCTTC. This chain connects TRBV7-9 to TRBJ2-1; the match to TRBD2 covers 8 bases. V dropped 5 bases and J dropped 6; count of bases not matched to a gene: 9. Germline V gene lookup returns CDR1 SEHNR and CDR2 FQNEAQ (reference sequence). CDR3 length equals 15 residues. Together with reference TRBV7-9 and TRBJ2-1, the CDR3 gives the full variable domain: DTGVSQNPRHKITKRGQNVTFRCDPISEHNRLYWYRQTLGQGPEFLTYFQNEAQLEKSRLLSDRFSAERPKGSFSTLEIQRTEQGDSAMYLCASSPRGGPGNEQFFGPGTRLTVL.

This clone came up once. The chain employs TRBV5-1 and TRBJ1-4; a weak D match, TRBD1 (6 bases). CDR3 length: 14 amino acids. Germline CDR1 and CDR2: SGHRS and YFSETQ. V was shortened by 7 bases and J by 8 bases, with 18 bases between the two germline ends. For the CDR3, the DNA is TGCGCCAGCCAAAGGGGGGGGGCTGAAGAAAAACTGTTTTTT. Translating it yields CASQRGGAEEKLFF.

The genes are TRBV6-5 and TRBJ2-3; 7 bases fit TRBD2. The length of the CDR3 is 16 residues. V trimming: 0 bases; J trimming: 4 bases; junction bases outside the gene matches: 7. The germline V gene encodes CDR1 MNHEY and CDR2 SVGAGI. The CDR3 DNA reads TGTGCCAGCAGTTACTCGGGGAGGGCAGGTTCAGATACGCAGTATTTT. This translates into CASSYSGRAGSDTQYF.

The rearrangement links TRBV4-2 to TRBJ2-7, with a possible D match to TRBD2 (5 bases). There are 15 residues in the CDR3. Trimming removed 0 bases at V and 0 bases at J, with 9 bases between. From germline, CDR1 is LGHNA and CDR2 YNFKEQ. The CDR3 nucleotides read TGTGCCAGCAGCCAAGAAGGGAGAACCTCCTACGAGCAGTACTTC. This translates into CASSQEGRTSYEQYF.

The rearrangement uses TRBV27 and TRBJ2-1; 9 bases fit TRBD2. Trimming cost V 2 bases and J 5 bases; bases outside gene matches: 1. Germline V gene sequence: CDR1 MNHEY, CDR2 SMNVEV (reference sequence). This CDR3 spans 14 amino acids. Here the CDR3 DNA reads TGTGCCAGCAGTTTACTAGCGGGGAACAATGAGCAGTTCTTC. It is translated as CASSLLAGNNEQFF.

V gene TRBV11-3 combines with J gene TRBJ2-3, with D perhaps assigned TRBD1 or TRBD2 (5 bases each). Per the germline V gene, CDR1 is SGHNT and CDR2 is YENEEA. The length of the CDR3 is 13 residues. V was pared by 1 base and J by 8 bases, with 10 bases between. In DNA form, the CDR3 reads TGTGCCAGCAGCTTAGGCGGTGGGACTACGCAGTATTTT. It translates to CASSLGGGTTQYF.

The table lists this clone with a count of one. V and J are TRBV19 and TRBJ1-4; D is perhaps TRBD1 (5 bases). Per the germline V gene, CDR1 is LNHDA and CDR2 is SQIVND (reference sequence). The CDR3 spans 14 residues. Trimming took off 4 bases at V and 5 bases at J, with 11 bases between the two ends. DNA for the CDR3: TGTGCCAGTAGTAAGCAGGGACTAAATGAAAAACTGTTTTTT. Translated: CASSKQGLNEKLFF.

The rearrangement joins TRBV6-5 to TRBJ1-1, with 11 positions matching TRBD1. V trimming: 5 bases; J trimming: 4 bases; junction bases outside the gene matches: 6. Germline loops: CDR1 MNHEY, CDR2 SVGAGI. The CDR3 extends over 15 amino acids. For the CDR3, the DNA is TGTGCCAGCAGTCCACCCGGGACAGGGGGCACTGAAGCTTTCTTT. Translation: CASSPPGTGGTEAFF.

The rearrangement joins TRBV24-1 to TRBJ2-1, with TRBD2 matching 13 bases. This CDR3 has 14 residues. With V trimmed by 8 bases and J by 5 bases, 2 bases remained unmatched. The germline V gene has CDR1 KGHDR and CDR2 SFDVKD. In DNA, the CDR3 is TGTGCCACCACCGGGACTAGCGGGAACAATGAGCAGTTCTTC. Its translation: CATTGTSGNNEQFF.

The chain combines TRBV6-5 with TRBJ1-2; 7 bases line up with TRBD1. This CDR3 has 16 amino acids. The J segment lost 1 base and the V segment lost 2 bases, leaving 7 bases of the junction unmatched. CDR1 is MNHEY and CDR2 is SVGAGI in the germline V gene. CDR3 region: CASSYEAGGSNYGYTF. In DNA, the CDR3 is TGTGCCAGCAGTTACGAGGCAGGGGGGAGTAACTATGGCTACACCTTC.

CDR3 sequence reads: CASSLSTGRGYTF. The CDR3 nucleotides read TGTGCCAGCAGCCTCTCTACAGGAAGGGGCTACACCTTC. This sequence joins TRBV6-6 and TRBJ1-2; possibly TRBD1 for D (5 bases). Germline CDR1 reads MNHNY; CDR2 reads SVGAGI (reference sequence). CDR3 length equals 13 residues. Trimming pared 6 bases from V and 8 bases from J, leaving 16 bases between.

V gene TRBV2 combines with J gene TRBJ1-5; 7 nucleotides match TRBD1. The germline V gene encodes CDR1 SNHLY and CDR2 FYNNEI. This CDR3 has 14 residues. Trimming took 4 bases from V and 3 from J; bases not matched to a gene: 3. The CDR3 loop reads CASSGGQNNQPQHF. The CDR3 region has the DNA TGTGCCAGCAGTGGGGGACAGAACAATCAGCCCCAGCATTTT.

This sequence joins TRBV5-1 and TRBJ1-2; TRBD1 might be the D (5 bases). The CDR3 consists of 14 residues. Trimming shortened V by 5 bases and J by 0 bases, and 11 bases separated the two germline ends. CDR1 is SGHRS, CDR2 YFSETQ, per germline. The CDR3 DNA reads as TGCGCCAGCAGGGAGACAGAAGCTAACTATGGCTACACCTTC. Residues: CASRETEANYGYTF.

This chain uses TRBV24-1 with TRBJ2-1, with D possibly TRBD1 on 5 matching bases. CDR3 length: 15 amino acids. Per germline, CDR1 KGHDR and CDR2 SFDVKD. The germline V and J ends were trimmed by 3 bases and 3 bases, with 11 bases remaining between them. CDR3 in amino acids: CATSDTKGHYNEQFF. The CDR3 DNA follows: TGTGCCACCAGTGATACTAAGGGGCACTACAATGAGCAGTTCTTC.

This chain joins TRBV7-6 and TRBJ1-6, with a tentative D call TRBD1 (6 bases). This CDR3 is built from 15 residues. Germline V CDR1 and CDR2: SGHVS, FNYEAQ. The V end was cut by 3 bases, the J end by 8 bases, with 14 bases between. This CDR3 is CASSFEESGDSPLHF. In DNA form, the CDR3 reads TGTGCCAGCAGCTTTGAGGAGTCAGGGGATTCACCCCTCCACTTT.